This T cell receptor (beta chain) originates from a study of beta chain features in type 1 diabetes. Background on the study: The patient and healthy donor groups were comparable for age, gender and cell yields.

Expressed TCRB transcripts were sequenced because the entire RNA isolate underwent reverse transcription. Repertoires were generated with immunoSEQ multiplex PCR, while TCRdb's copy carries only in-frame clones and drops some. The data hold 640,000 or so clones, with over 13% observed a single time. CD4+ naive, central memory, regulatory and stem cell-like memory subsets were isolated by sorting on CD45RO/CCR7/CD25/CD127/CD95/CD27. Study-wide results and limits: Individuals with type 1 diabetes displayed fewer insertions and more deletions at VDJ junctions. TCRB repertoires of naive, central memory and Treg cells appeared more similar among patients than among healthy donors. Significant though moderate, a shortening of TCRB CDR3s appeared in all four CD4+ subsets of Type 1 diabetes patients.

This clone was observed a handful of times. Its antigen remains unidentified. The CDR3 loop spans 14 amino acids. Germline V gene data show CDR1 as KGHSH and CDR2 as LQKENI. Trimming removed 4 bases from V and 8 bases from J; junction bases left unmatched: 4. The sample was naive CD4+ T cells from blood. The rearrangement uses TRBV18 and TRBJ1-6, with TRBD1 matching over 8 bases. The receptor's source is a man younger than 30 with type 1 diabetes. CDR3: CASSLDRVHSPLHF. The CDR3 coding sequence is TGTGCCAGCTCACTGGACAGGGTGCATTCACCCCTCCACTTT.